One T cell receptor (beta chain) is described in this entry. The clone's antigen remains unknown. No clone much larger than this one lies a single base away; base qualities are absent. The TCR beta CDR3 regions were amplified from the RNA transcripts. The first round of RT-PCR for the TCR CDR3 was performed with the HTBI primer set and the Qiagen OneStep RT-PCR kit. A second multiplex PCR round built the libraries, followed by size selection and purification. Paired-end sequencing of the libraries was performed with 100 bp reads on an Illumina HiSeq2000. Concerning the study's data processing: SOAPnuke was used to process the raw data, throwing out any read that contained adapters or uncalled bases, had a mean Phred below 15, or lacked an exact constant-primer or identifier match. High-quality paired reads were merged with COPE v1.2.5, and unique nucleotide sequences were defined as clonotypes. MiTCR v1.1 was used to align clonotypes to the IMGT TRBV, TRBD and TRBJ reference segments. The analysis was restricted to V-J combinations with a frequency above 0.0001, which together covered 99% to 99.2% of the repertoires. A TCS score was defined as the ratio of F50 (clonal expansion) to E x V (chaos), with BLOSUM62-based TCRdist applied between CDR3 peptides within each V-J. Welch's t-statistics and random forest reduced fewer than 550 V-J features to 13, which were used in a naive Bayes classifier (R e1071). Using fastp at Q25 and MiXCR, TCRdb reprocessed the public reads and kept productive beta chains. Each entry is one CDR3 protein sequence, shown with its most common DNA and genes. TCRdb assigned the V and J calls; the authors' analysis was not used. The sample yields approximately 640,000 distinct CDR3 sequences; roughly 17% were counted once. The ten largest clonotypes hold about 3.8% of the sample.

This specimen belongs to a study of T cells in Graves' hyperthyroidism and ophthalmopathy (dated by TCRdb to between 2019 and 2020). Study-wide context: Peripheral blood was sampled at the time of initial diagnosis, prior to any treatment. To identify TCR V-J signatures that set the groups apart, the researchers used a discovery cohort of more than 95 patients, made up of roughly 40 with Graves' ophthalmopathy and some 55 with stable Graves' hyperthyroidism. An independent validation cohort of fewer than 20 hyperthyroidism patients and about 16 patients who later progressed to ophthalmopathy tested prospective prediction of ophthalmopathy. For training and testing, the 80 to 100 patients in the discovery cohort were randomly divided in a 7:3 ratio. In about 6 Graves' hyperthyroidism patients, the study also compared T-cell repertoires from thyroid tissue with T-cell repertoires from blood. Once sampling was done, hyperthyroidism patients were given methimazole at a starting dose of 30 mg daily, whereas ophthalmopathy patients were given high-dose intravenous methylprednisolone. The paper reports TCR Vbeta CDR3 sequencing of some 140 peripheral blood samples: around 41 ophthalmopathy, under 80 hyperthyroidism and 17 progressor patients.

The CDR3 runs 16 residues from the cysteine to the phenylalanine. Only the CDR3 part of the read is kept: 48 bases, read in frame from the first base. As encoded in the germline V gene, CDR1 is SGHNT while CDR2 is YENEEA. V gives up 1 base and J gives up 4 bases, and the segment between their germline ends measures 15 bases. The paper as a whole reports these results and caveats: Most expanded thyroid clonotypes (frequency above 0.001) were also detected in blood, a finding suggesting that blood repertoires may reflect thyroid immune responses. A model built on a 13 V-J signature distinguished ophthalmopathy from stable hyperthyroidism, reaching around 87% sensitivity and under 84% specificity in cross-validation and 80%/75% in testing. Sample size was not statistically predetermined, and blinding of investigators to group allocation was not performed. In validation, progression to ophthalmopathy was predicted by the model with 70.59% sensitivity and roughly 76% specificity, a median of 6.5 months before onset.

A patient counted as having stable Graves' hyperthyroidism if no progression to ophthalmopathy occurred over 18 months of follow-up. Hyperthyroidism patients were newly diagnosed, with disease duration under 2 months, and aged 18 to 65 years. Patients with uncontrolled infections, other autoimmune diseases, pregnancy or lactation were excluded. Diagnoses were based on clinical symptoms, serum thyroxine and TRAb, thyroid ultrasound and orbital computed tomography. PBMCs were isolated from more than 8 ml of fresh peripheral blood by Ficoll-Paque density gradient centrifugation. Total RNA was extracted using Trizol reagent, and RNA quality was assessed on an Agilent 2100 Bioanalyzer.

This TCR was sampled from a young woman with Graves' hyperthyroidism. The sequenced material came from blood. The rearranged chain carries TRBV11-3 and TRBJ2-3; possibly the D gene is TRBD2, per 5 matching bases. The CDR3 reads CASSLGSLRAADTQYF. DNA sequence: TGTGCCAGCAGCTTAGGATCCCTCCGAGCGGCAGATACGCAGTATTTT.